A single sample gave rise to the 9 T cell receptor beta chains below, sequenced in a study of cytomegalovirus exposure and HLA in healthy donors. In the PCR, 60 Vbeta and 13 Jbeta primers were used. Data came from immunoSEQ multiplex PCR; TCRdb stores just in-frame clones and leaves some out. The table has over 200,000 clones, around 85% seen once. The material sequenced was PBMCs. The receptors stem from a human donor in good health.

This clone was picked up a small number of times. J is TRBJ2-4 and V is TRBV10-3, with 7 bases aligning to TRBD2. CDR1 and CDR2 from the germline V gene are ENHRY and SYGVKD. The CDR3 runs to 15 residues. Trimming took 7 bases from V and 6 from J; bases not matched to a gene: 12. In DNA form, the CDR3 reads TGTGCCATCATGGTTTATATTGGGAGGGTAAACATTCAGTACTTC. The encoded protein is CAIMVYIGRVNIQYF.

This chain links TRBV7-8 with TRBJ2-1; 12 bases fit TRBD2. The germline gives CDR1 SGHVS, CDR2 FQNEAQ. V was clipped by 5 bases and J by 8 bases; unmatched bases: 7. There are 15 residues in the CDR3. The CDR3 sequence: CASSDRTSGIYEQFF. In DNA, the CDR3 is TGTGCCAGCAGCGACCGGACTAGCGGGATCTATGAGCAGTTCTTC.

The chain carries TRBV6-5 and TRBJ1-4, with TRBD1 matching over 8 bases. The ends lost 6 bases at V and 3 bases at J; junction bases unmatched: 6. CDR3 length: 15 amino acids. Germline loops: CDR1 MNHEY, CDR2 SVGAGI. The CDR3 is CASRPPGQANEKLFF. CDR3 coding DNA: TGTGCCAGCAGGCCACCGGGACAGGCTAATGAAAAACTGTTTTTT.

This clone has more than one count but fewer than ten. The chain couples TRBV9 to TRBJ1-1, with a possible D match to TRBD1 (5 bases). CDR3 length: 12 amino acids. Trimming stripped 3 bases from V and 6 bases from J, with 9 bases between. Germline V CDR1 and CDR2: SGDLS, YYNGEE. CDR3 nucleotides: TGTGCCAGCAGCGCAGCAGGGCCTGAAGCTTTCTTT. This encodes CASSAAGPEAFF.

This chain connects TRBV7-9 to TRBJ2-3; a weak D match, TRBD2 (5 bases). This CDR3 contains 15 residues. From germline, CDR1 is SEHNR and CDR2 FQNEAQ (reference sequence). V was cut by 5 bases and J by 1 base, with 13 bases left in between. CDR3 sequence reads: CASSRAVSGTDTQYF. CDR3 bases: TGTGCCAGCAGCCGAGCGGTGTCAGGCACAGATACGCAGTATTTT.

Worth noting for this clone: Other nucleotide sequences in the sample specify the same CDR3. V usage is TRBV28 and J usage is TRBJ1-3; TRBD1 aligns across 7 bases. Germline V gene data show CDR1 as MDHEN and CDR2 as SYDVKM. With V trimmed by 4 bases and J by 0 bases, 3 bases remained unmatched. The CDR3 consists of 15 residues. CDR3 in amino acids: CASSSTGDSGNTIYF. CDR3 in DNA: TGTGCCAGCAGTTCAACAGGGGACTCTGGAAACACCATATATTTT.

The rearrangement links TRBV7-2 to TRBJ2-7; D is perhaps TRBD2 (5 bases). Per germline, CDR1 SGHTA and CDR2 FQGNSA. Between the trimmed V and J ends, which lost 4 bases and 6 bases, there was a span of 7 bases. The CDR3 covers 11 residues. CDR3 region: CASSSSGEQYF. DNA of the CDR3: TGTGCCAGCAGCTCGAGCGGCGAGCAGTACTTC.

The chain uses TRBV30 and TRBJ1-5; TRBD1 matches 9 bases. CDR3 length equals 16 residues. Germline assignment: CDR1 GTSNPN and CDR2 SVGIG (reference sequence). Trimming took 2 bases from V and 4 from J; bases not matched to a gene: 9. The CDR3 bases are TGTGCCTGGAGTCCCCTGACAGGGGGTCGAAATCAGCCCCAGCATTTT. As protein: CAWSPLTGGRNQPQHF.

The table lists this clone with a count of one. The rearrangement uses TRBV5-1 and TRBJ2-4; D unclear. This CDR3 has 16 amino acids. Trimming pared 0 bases from V and 1 base from J, leaving 11 bases between. Germline lookup yields CDR1 SGHRS and CDR2 YFSETQ. The CDR3 sequence is CASSLETSGAKNIQYF. The DNA of the CDR3 is TGCGCCAGCAGCTTGGAGACCTCCGGGGCCAAAAACATTCAGTACTTC.